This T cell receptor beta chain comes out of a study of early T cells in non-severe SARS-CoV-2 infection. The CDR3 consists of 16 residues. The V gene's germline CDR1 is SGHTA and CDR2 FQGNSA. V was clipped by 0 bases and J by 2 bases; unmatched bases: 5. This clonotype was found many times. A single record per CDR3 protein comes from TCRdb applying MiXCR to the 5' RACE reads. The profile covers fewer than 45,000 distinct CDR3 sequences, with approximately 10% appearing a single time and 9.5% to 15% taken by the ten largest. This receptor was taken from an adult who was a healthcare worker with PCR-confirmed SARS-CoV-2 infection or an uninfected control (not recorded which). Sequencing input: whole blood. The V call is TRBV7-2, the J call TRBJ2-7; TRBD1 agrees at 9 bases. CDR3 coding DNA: TGTGCCAGCAGCTTAGCTTGGAGACAGGGGGCCTACGAGCAGTACTTC. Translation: CASSLAWRQGAYEQYF.